The entry that follows covers one T cell receptor (beta chain) sequence. Its antigen is unidentified. Germline CDR1 and CDR2: SEHNR and FQNEAQ (reference sequence). Trimming removed 5 bases at V and 7 bases at J, with 20 bases between. The CDR3 contains 15 residues. This specimen comes from a study of beta chain features in type 1 diabetes. Findings and limits, study-wide: The study found moderately but significantly shorter TCRB CDR3s in all four CD4+ subsets of Type 1 diabetes patients.

Sorting that relied on CD45RO/CCR7/CD25/CD127/CD95/CD27 yielded CD4+ naive, central memory, regulatory and stem cell-like memory cells. Expressed TCRB transcripts were sequenced because the isolated RNA had all been reverse transcribed beforehand. Here immunoSEQ multiplex PCR was the method, and the copy in TCRdb shows in-frame clones only, minus some. This sample carries under 90,000 clones, approximately 32% of them seen once, and the ten largest clones take over 0.35%. This chain links TRBV7-9 with TRBJ1-1; the D gene is possibly TRBD1 (5 bases). The sample comprised stem cell memory CD4+ T cells from blood. The receptor was isolated from a woman aged 18 to 35 in good health. CDR3: CASSIPEQGNFEAFF. The CDR3 DNA reads TGTGCCAGCAGCATCCCGGAGCAGGGAAACTTTGAAGCTTTCTTT.